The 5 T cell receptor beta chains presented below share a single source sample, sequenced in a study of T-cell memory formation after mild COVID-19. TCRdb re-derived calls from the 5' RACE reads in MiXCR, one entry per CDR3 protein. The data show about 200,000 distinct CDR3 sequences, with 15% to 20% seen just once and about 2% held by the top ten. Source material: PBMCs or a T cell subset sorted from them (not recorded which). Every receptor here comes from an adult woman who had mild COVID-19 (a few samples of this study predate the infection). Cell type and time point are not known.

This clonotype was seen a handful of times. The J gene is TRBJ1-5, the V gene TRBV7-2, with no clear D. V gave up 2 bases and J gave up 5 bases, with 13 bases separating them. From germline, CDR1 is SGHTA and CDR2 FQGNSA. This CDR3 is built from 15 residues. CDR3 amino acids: CASSLRGIMDQPQHF. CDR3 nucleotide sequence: TGTGCCAGCAGCTTACGGGGTATCATGGATCAGCCCCAGCATTTT.

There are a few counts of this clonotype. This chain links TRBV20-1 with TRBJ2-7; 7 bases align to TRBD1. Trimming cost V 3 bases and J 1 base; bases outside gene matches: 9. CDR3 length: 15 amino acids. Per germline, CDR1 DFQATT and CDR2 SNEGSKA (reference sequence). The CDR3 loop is CSASPRQGTSYEQYF. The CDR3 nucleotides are TGCAGTGCTAGCCCCAGACAGGGTACTTCCTACGAGCAGTACTTC.

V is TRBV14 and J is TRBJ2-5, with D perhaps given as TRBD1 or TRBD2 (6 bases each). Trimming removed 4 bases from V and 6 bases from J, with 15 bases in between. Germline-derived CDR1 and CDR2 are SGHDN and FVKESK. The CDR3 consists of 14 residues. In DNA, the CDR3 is TGTGCCAGCAGCCGTAAGGGGGGCTCGCAGACCCAGTACTTC. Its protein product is CASSRKGGSQTQYF.

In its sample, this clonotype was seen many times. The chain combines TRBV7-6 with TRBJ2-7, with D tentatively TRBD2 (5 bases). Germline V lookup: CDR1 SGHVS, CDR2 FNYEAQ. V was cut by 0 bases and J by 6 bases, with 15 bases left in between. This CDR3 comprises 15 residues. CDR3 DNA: TGTGCCAGCAGCTTAGCGGTAGGGAGACTCAGCGAGCAGTACTTC. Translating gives CASSLAVGRLSEQYF.

CDR3 coding DNA: TGTGCCAGCAGTTCCGGGGGAGCCAGAAGGGACACTGAAGCTTTCTTT. Translation: CASSSGGARRDTEAFF. The chain employs TRBV6-6 and TRBJ1-1, with D possibly being TRBD1 (5 bases). V lost 4 bases to trimming and J lost 3 bases, with 18 bases between them. The CDR3 is made up of 16 amino acids. Germline CDR1 reads MNHNY; CDR2 reads SVGAGI (reference sequence).